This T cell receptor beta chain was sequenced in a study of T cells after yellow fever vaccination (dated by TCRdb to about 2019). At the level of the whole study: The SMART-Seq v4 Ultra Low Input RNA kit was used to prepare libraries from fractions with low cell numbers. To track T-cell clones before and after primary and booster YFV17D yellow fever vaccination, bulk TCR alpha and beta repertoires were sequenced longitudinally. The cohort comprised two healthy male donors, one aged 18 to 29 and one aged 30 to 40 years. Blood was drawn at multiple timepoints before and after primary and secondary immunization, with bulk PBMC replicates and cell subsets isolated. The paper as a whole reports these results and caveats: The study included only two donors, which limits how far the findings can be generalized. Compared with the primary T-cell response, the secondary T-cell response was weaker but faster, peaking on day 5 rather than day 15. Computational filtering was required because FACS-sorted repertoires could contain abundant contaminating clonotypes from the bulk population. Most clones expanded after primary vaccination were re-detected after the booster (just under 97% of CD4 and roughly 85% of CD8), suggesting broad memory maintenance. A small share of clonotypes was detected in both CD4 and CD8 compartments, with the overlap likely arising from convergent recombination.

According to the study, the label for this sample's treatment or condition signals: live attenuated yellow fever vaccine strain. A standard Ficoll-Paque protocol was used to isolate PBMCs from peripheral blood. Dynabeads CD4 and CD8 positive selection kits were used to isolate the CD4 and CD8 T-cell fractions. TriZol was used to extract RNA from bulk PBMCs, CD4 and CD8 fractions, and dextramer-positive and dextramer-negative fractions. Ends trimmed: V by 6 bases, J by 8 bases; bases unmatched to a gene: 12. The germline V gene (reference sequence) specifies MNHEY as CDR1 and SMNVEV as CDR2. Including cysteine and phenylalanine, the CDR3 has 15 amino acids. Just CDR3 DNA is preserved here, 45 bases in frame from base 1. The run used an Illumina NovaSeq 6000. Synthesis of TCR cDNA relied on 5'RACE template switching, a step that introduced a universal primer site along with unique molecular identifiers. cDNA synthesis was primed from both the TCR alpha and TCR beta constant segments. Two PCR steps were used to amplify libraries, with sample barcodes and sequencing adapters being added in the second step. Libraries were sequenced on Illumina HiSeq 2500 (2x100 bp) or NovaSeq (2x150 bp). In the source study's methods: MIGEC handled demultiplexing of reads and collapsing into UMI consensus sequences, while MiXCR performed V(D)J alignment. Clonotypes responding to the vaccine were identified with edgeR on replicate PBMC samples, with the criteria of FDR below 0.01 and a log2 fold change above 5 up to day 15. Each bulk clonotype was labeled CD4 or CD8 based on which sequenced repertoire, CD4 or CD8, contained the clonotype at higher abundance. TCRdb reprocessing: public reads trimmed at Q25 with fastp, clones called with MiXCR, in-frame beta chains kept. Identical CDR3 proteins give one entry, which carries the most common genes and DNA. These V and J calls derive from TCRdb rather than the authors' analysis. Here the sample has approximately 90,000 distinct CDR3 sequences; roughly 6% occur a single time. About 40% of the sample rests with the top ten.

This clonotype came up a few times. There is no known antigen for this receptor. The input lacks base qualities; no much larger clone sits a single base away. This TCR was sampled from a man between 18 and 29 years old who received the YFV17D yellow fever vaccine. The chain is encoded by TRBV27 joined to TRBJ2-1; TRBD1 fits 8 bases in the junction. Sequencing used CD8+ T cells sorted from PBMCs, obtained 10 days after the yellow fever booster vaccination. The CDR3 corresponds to CASRRTGRNWDEQFF. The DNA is TGTGCCAGCAGAAGGACAGGGCGAAATTGGGATGAGCAGTTCTTC.